This TCR beta chain was retrieved from a study of blood T cell repertoires in COVID-19 (dated by TCRdb to 2020 to 2021). Background on the whole study: Samples covering the acute and convalescent phases of COVID-19 were provided by collaborators in the United States, Italy and Spain. The material from the prospective study consisted of cDNA or gDNA derived from T cells, B-cell-depleted T cells, or PBMCs. Deeply sampled blood TCRbeta repertoires from subjects exposed to, actively infected with, or recovered from COVID-19 were included in the dataset. A freely available public database, intended as a resource for researchers studying the immune response to SARS-CoV-2, is where the repertoires were released. The samples were drawn from the first 160 participants of the ongoing ImmuneRACE study and from 950 to 1,500 subjects provided by 6 global collaborators. Nearly every sample came with metadata listing a de-identified subject ID, COVID-19 status, age in years and sex. HLA class I and class II types, where available, came from metadata supplied by the sample provider rather than from assay-based typing.

The immunoSEQ Assay, a bias-controlled multiplex PCR, was used to amplify TCRbeta CDR3 regions from genomic DNA. The study's own analysis went as follows. The number of nucleated cells in each sample was estimated from the amplification of reference gene primers within the assay. Sequence reads were collapsed and filtered to measure the absolute abundance of every unique TCRbeta CDR3 rearrangement. Productive Simpson clonality was computed per sample as the square root of Simpson's diversity index over productive rearrangements. TCRdb limited this immuneACCESS table to in-frame rearrangements with V and J called. A share of clones is missing; checked studies link under half to unresolved V genes, and the rest is unexplained. V, J and clone size reflect that table, while D and trimming were determined from the DNA. The sample table contains 56,000 or so clones; only one count was recorded for about 90% of them. The ten most abundant clones make up around 20% of the sample.

The CDR3 contains 14 residues, cysteine and phenylalanine counted. This entry keeps only the CDR3 DNA: 42 bases, framed from base 1. The germline V gene gives CDR1 as LGHNA and CDR2 as YSLEER. A distance of 11 bases separates the germline ends of V and J, which lose 3 bases and 2 bases respectively. Beyond this particular receptor, the publication reports: The quantity of clinical and demographic metadata differed by source and by participant and was supplied without curation.

Collaborating institutions collected whole blood in K2EDTA tubes following their own protocols. Collaborator samples were shipped for TCRbeta analysis as frozen whole blood, isolated PBMCs, or DNA extracted from either sample type. Regarding this clone: Its recognized antigen is unknown. No clone much larger than this one lies a single base away; base qualities are absent.

The sequenced sample consisted of peripheral blood. The TCR comes from a human donor in a cohort sampled during active COVID-19. The sequence is built from TRBV4-3 and TRBJ2-7; the D segment cannot be called with confidence. The bases read TGCGCCAGCAGCCAGGGCTCCGAGACCTACGAGCAGTACTTC. This translates into CASSQGSETYEQYF.